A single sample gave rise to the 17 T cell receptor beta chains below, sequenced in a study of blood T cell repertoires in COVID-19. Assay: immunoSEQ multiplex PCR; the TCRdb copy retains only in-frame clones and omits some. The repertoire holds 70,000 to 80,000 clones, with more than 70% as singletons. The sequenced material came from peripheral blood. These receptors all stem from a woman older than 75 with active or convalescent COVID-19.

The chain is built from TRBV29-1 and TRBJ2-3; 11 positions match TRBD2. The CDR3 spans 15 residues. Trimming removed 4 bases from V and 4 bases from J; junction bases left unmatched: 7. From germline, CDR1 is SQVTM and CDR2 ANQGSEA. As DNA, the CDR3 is TGCAGCGTTGTATATAGCGGGGGGGCCTCAGATACGCAGTATTTT. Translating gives CSVVYSGGASDTQYF.

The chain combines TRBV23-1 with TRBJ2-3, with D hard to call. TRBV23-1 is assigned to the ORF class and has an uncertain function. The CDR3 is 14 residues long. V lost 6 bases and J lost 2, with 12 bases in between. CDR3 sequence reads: CASSCYSNTDTQYF. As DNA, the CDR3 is TGCGCCAGCAGCTGTTATTCTAACACAGATACGCAGTATTTT.

DNA for the CDR3: TGTGCCAGCTCACCCCGATCATCGGGGACAGTGAACACTGAAGCTTTCTTT. It specifies CASSPRSSGTVNTEAFF. The chain combines TRBV18 with TRBJ1-1; 7 nucleotides align to TRBD1. Germline V CDR1 and CDR2: KGHSH, LQKENI. The ends lost 3 bases at V and 0 bases at J; junction bases unmatched: 10. This CDR3 contains 17 residues.

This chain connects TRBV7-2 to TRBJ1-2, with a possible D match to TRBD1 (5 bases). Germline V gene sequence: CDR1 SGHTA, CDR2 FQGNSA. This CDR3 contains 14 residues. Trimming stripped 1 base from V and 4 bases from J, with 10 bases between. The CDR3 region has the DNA TGTGCCAGCAGCTTAGACGGACACCCCTATGGCTACACCTTC. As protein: CASSLDGHPYGYTF. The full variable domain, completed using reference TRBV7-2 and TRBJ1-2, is GAGVSQSPSNKVTEKGKDVELRCDPISGHTALYWYRQSLGQGLEFLIYFQGNSAPDKSGLPSDRFSAERTGGSVSTLTIQRTQQEDSAVYLCASSLDGHPYGYTFGSGTRLTVV.

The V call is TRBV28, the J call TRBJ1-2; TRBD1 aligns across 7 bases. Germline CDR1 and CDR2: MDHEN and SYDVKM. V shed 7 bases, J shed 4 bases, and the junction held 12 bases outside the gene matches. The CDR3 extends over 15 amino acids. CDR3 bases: TGTGCCAGCAACCCGACAGGGTCCTTCTTCTATGGCTACACCTTC. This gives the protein CASNPTGSFFYGYTF.

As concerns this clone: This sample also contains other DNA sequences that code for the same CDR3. CDR3 coding DNA: TGTGCCAGCTCACCACTGGAGGGTCAGCCCCAGCATTTT. Amino acid sequence: CASSPLEGQPQHF. The genes are TRBV18 and TRBJ1-5; D not resolved. V was trimmed by 1 base and J by 6 bases, leaving 7 bases between them. This CDR3 region has 13 residues. The germline V gene has CDR1 KGHSH and CDR2 LQKENI.

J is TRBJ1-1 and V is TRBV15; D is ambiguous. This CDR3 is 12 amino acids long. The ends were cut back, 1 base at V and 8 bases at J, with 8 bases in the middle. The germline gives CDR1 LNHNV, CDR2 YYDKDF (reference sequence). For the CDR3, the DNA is TGTGCCACCAGCAGAGGCCGGTCAGAAGCTTTCTTT. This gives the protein CATSRGRSEAFF.

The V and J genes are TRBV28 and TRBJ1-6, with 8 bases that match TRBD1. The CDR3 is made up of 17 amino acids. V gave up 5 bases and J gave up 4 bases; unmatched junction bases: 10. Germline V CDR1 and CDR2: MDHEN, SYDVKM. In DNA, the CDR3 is TGTGCCAGCAGTCCCTTTGACAGGGGTTCGTATAATTCACCCCTCCACTTT. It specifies CASSPFDRGSYNSPLHF.

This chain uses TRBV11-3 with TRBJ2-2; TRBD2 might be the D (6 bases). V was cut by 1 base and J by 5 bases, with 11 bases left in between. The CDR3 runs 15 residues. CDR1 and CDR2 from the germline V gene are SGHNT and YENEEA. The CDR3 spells CASSLAGGSTGELFF. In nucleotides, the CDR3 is TGTGCCAGCAGCTTAGCTGGGGGGTCAACCGGGGAGCTGTTTTTT.

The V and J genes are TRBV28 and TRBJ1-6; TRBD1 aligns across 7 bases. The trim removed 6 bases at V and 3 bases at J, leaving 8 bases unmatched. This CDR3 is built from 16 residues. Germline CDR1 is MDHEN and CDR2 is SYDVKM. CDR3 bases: TGTGCCAGCAGGTCCCCGGGACAGCTCTATAATTCACCCCTCCACTTT. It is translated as CASRSPGQLYNSPLHF.

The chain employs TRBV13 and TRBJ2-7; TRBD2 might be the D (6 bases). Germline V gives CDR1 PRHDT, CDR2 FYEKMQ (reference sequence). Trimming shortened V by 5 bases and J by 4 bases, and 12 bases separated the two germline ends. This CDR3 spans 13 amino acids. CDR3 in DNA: TGTGCCAGCAGCCATGGGACTCAATACGAGCAGTACTTC. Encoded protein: CASSHGTQYEQYF.

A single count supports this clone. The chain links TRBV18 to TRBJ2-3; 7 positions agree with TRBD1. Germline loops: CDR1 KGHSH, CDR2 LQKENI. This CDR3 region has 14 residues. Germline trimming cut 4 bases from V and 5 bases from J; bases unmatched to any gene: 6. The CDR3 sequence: CASSRQGMGDTQYF. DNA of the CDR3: TGTGCCAGCTCACGACAGGGTATGGGAGATACGCAGTATTTT. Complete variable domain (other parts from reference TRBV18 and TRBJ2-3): NAGVMQNPRHLVRRRGQEARLRCSPMKGHSHVYWYRQLPEEGLKFMVYLQKENIIDESGMPKERFSAEFPKEGPSILRIQQVVRGDSAAYFCASSRQGMGDTQYFGPGTRLTVL.

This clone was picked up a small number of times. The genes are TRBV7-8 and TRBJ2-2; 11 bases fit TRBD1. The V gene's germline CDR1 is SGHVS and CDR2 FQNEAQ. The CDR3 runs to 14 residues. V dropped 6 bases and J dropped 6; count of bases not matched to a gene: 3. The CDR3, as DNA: TGTGCCAGCAGTCCGGGACAGGGGGCCGGGGAGCTGTTTTTT. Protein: CASSPGQGAGELFF.

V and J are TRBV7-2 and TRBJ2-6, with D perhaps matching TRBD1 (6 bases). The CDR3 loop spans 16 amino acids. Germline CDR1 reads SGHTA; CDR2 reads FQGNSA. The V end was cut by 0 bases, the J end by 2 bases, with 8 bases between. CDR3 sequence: CASSLAGTTGANVLTF. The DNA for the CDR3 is TGTGCCAGCAGCTTAGCCGGGACAACTGGGGCCAACGTCCTGACTTTC.

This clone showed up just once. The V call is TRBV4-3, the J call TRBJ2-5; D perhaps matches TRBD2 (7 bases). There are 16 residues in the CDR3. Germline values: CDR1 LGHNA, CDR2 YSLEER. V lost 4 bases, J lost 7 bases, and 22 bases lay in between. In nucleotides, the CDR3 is TGCGCCAGCAGCCTCGGGGCGGCGGGGGCGGACGGGACCCAGTACTTC. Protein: CASSLGAAGADGTQYF.

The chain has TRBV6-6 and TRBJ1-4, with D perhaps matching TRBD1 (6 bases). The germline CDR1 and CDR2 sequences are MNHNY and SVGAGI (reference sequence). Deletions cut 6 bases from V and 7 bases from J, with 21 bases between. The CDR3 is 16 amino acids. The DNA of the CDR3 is TGTGCCAGCAGACGGATCACGGGACAAAGATCTGAAAAACTGTTTTTT. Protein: CASRRITGQRSEKLFF.

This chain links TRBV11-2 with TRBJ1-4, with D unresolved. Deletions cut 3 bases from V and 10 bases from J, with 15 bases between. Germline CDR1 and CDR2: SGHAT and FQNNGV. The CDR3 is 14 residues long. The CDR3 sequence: CASSFRDLEGKLFF. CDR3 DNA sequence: TGTGCCAGCAGCTTCCGGGATCTGGAGGGAAAACTGTTTTTT.